This TCR beta chain derives from a study of blood T cell repertoires in COVID-19. About the research overall: T cells, B-cell-depleted T cells, or PBMCs provided the cDNA or gDNA that served as material.

In the authors' methods: Estimates of nucleated cell counts were drawn from the amplification of reference gene primers. The protocol was immunoSEQ multiplex PCR, while the TCRdb copy is restricted to in-frame clones and leaves out a portion. The DNA was the basis for D and trimming; V, J and clone size are from that table. The sample has about 130,000 clones, 75% to 90% seen once; the top ten hold around 18%. The source is a woman between 50 and 59 years old who had recovered from COVID-19. Sequenced sample: peripheral blood.

CDR3 bases: TGTGCCAGCAGCTACGCCCGAGGGTCCTACGAGCAGTACTTC. Translation: CASSYARGSYEQYF. The V call is TRBV7-2, the J call TRBJ2-7, with D possibly matching TRBD2 (5 bases). The V and J ends lost 4 bases and 1 base respectively, with 11 bases between them. The CDR3 is 14 amino acids. Germline CDR1 is SGHTA and CDR2 is FQGNSA.